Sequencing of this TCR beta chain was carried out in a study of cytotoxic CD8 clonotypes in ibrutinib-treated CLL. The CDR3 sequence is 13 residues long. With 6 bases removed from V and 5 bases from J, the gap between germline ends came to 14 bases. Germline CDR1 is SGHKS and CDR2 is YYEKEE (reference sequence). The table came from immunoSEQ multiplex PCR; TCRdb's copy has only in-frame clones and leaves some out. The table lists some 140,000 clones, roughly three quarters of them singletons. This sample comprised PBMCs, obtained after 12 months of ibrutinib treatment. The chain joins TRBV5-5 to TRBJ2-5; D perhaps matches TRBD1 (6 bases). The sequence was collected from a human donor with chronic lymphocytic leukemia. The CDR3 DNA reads TGTGCCAGCACCGCGCAGGGGCTGGAGACCCAGTACTTC. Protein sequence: CASTAQGLETQYF.